Below are 20 T cell receptor beta chains sequenced from a single sample in a study of cytomegalovirus exposure and HLA in healthy donors. This PCR relied on a set of 60 Vbeta primers and 13 Jbeta primers. This table comes from immunoSEQ multiplex PCR, and its TCRdb copy is limited to in-frame clones, with some not included. The top ten clones hold over 4% of a sample with fewer than 250,000 clones, roughly 75% of them seen once. Sequenced material: PBMCs. The receptors stem from a young man in good health and CMV-seropositive.

V gene TRBV28 combines with J gene TRBJ1-1; TRBD1 aligns across 9 bases. Germline CDR1 and CDR2: MDHEN and SYDVKM. V trimming: 5 bases; J trimming: 11 bases; junction bases outside the gene matches: 12. The CDR3 contains 14 residues. CDR3 nucleotide sequence: TGTGCCAGCAGTCGTACCGGGACAGGGAATTTGGCTTTCTTT. It yields the protein CASSRTGTGNLAFF.

This rearrangement joins TRBV19 to TRBJ2-1, with D possibly TRBD2 on 5 matching bases. This CDR3 is built from 16 residues. The germline V and J ends were trimmed by 6 bases and 4 bases, with 19 bases remaining between them. The germline gives CDR1 LNHDA, CDR2 SQIVND (reference sequence). Here the CDR3 reads CASSRAWLADYNEQFF. The DNA of the CDR3 is TGTGCCAGTAGCCGGGCCTGGCTAGCAGATTACAATGAGCAGTTCTTC.

This chain joins TRBV7-2 and TRBJ1-1; 7 nucleotides agree with TRBD1. CDR1 SGHTA and CDR2 FQGNSA come from the germline V gene. V shed 5 bases and J 10 bases; nucleotides not matched to a gene: 7. CDR3 length: 12 residues. The CDR3 here is CASSLATGRAFF. CDR3 nucleotides: TGTGCCAGCAGCCTGGCGACAGGGCGAGCTTTCTTT.

The genes are TRBV7-2 and TRBJ1-3; 8 nucleotides align to TRBD1. This CDR3 contains 16 residues. The germline V gene encodes CDR1 SGHTA and CDR2 FQGNSA. Trimming took 4 bases from V and 2 from J; bases not matched to a gene: 7. The CDR3 protein is CASSSRQGSAGNTIYF. CDR3 nucleotide sequence: TGTGCCAGCAGCTCAAGACAGGGGTCGGCTGGAAACACCATATATTTT. The variable domain in full, with the rest retrieved from reference TRBV7-2 and TRBJ1-3, is GAGVSQSPSNKVTEKGKDVELRCDPISGHTALYWYRQSLGQGLEFLIYFQGNSAPDKSGLPSDRFSAERTGGSVSTLTIQRTQQEDSAVYLCASSSRQGSAGNTIYFGEGSWLTVV.

The rearrangement uses TRBV28 and TRBJ1-1; the match to TRBD1 covers 8 bases. Trimming cost V 8 bases and J 5 bases; bases outside gene matches: 16. CDR3 size: 16 residues. The germline V gene has CDR1 MDHEN and CDR2 SYDVKM. CDR3 loop: CASDPHRGMRGTEAFF. CDR3 DNA: TGTGCCAGCGATCCCCACAGGGGGATGCGGGGAACTGAAGCTTTCTTT.

This chain joins TRBV30 and TRBJ2-1; possible D gene TRBD2, 5 bases. The V and J ends lost 2 bases and 6 bases respectively, with 11 bases between them. The CDR3 spans 13 residues. Germline CDR1 and CDR2: GTSNPN and SVGIG (reference sequence). This chain's CDR3 is CAWSPIRGNEQFF. The CDR3 coding sequence is TGTGCCTGGAGTCCCATACGGGGCAATGAGCAGTTCTTC.

The rearrangement joins TRBV5-6 to TRBJ2-3; 7 nucleotides align to TRBD2. The CDR3 is made up of 17 amino acids. V was clipped by 4 bases and J by 2 bases; unmatched bases: 13. Germline values: CDR1 SGHDT, CDR2 YYEEEE. CDR3 sequence reads: CASSPSSSGYITDTQYF. The CDR3 bases are TGTGCCAGCAGCCCTAGCTCTAGCGGATACATCACAGATACGCAGTATTTT.

This chain connects TRBV30 to TRBJ1-2; maybe TRBD1 (6 bases). This CDR3 comprises 13 residues. With 7 bases removed from V and 0 bases from J, the gap between germline ends came to 12 bases. CDR1 and CDR2 from the germline V gene are GTSNPN and SVGIG (reference sequence). DNA for the CDR3: TGTGCCTCCCGGGACATCTCTAACTATGGCTACACCTTC. Translated, it gives CASRDISNYGYTF.

The V and J genes are TRBV5-4 and TRBJ2-1; D might be TRBD1 (6 bases). In germline, CDR1 is SGHNT, CDR2 YYREEE (reference sequence). V lost 2 bases, J lost 7 bases, and 16 bases lay in between. The CDR3 length is 15 residues. This CDR3 reads CASSFKHSGVNEQFF. The CDR3 DNA reads TGTGCCAGCAGCTTTAAACACTCAGGGGTAAATGAGCAGTTCTTC. Drawing the rest from reference TRBV5-4 and TRBJ2-1, the complete variable domain is ETGVTQSPTHLIKTRGQQVTLRCSSQSGHNTVSWYQQALGQGPQFIFQYYREEENGRGNFPPRFSGLQFPNYSSELNVNALELDDSALYLCASSFKHSGVNEQFFGPGTRLTVL.

The V gene is TRBV5-1, the J gene TRBJ2-5; possibly TRBD1 for D (6 bases). Germline V gene sequence: CDR1 SGHRS, CDR2 YFSETQ. V was clipped by 4 bases and J by 2 bases, with 12 bases between them. The CDR3 spans 14 residues. The CDR3 here is CASSERTDQETQYF. For the CDR3, the DNA is TGCGCCAGCAGCGAGAGGACAGATCAAGAGACCCAGTACTTC. Full variable domain (rest looked up from reference TRBV5-1 and TRBJ2-5): KAGVTQTPRYLIKTRGQQVTLSCSPISGHRSVSWYQQTPGQGLQFLFEYFSETQRNKGNFPGRFSGRQFSNSRSEMNVSTLELGDSALYLCASSERTDQETQYFGPGTRLLVL.

V is TRBV4-3 and J is TRBJ2-7; TRBD1 aligns across 12 bases. Germline V CDR1 and CDR2: LGHNA, YSLEER. The CDR3 loop spans 15 amino acids. V gave up 4 bases and J gave up 4 bases; unmatched junction bases: 5. CDR3 protein: CASSPGQGALYEQYF. The CDR3 DNA reads TGCGCCAGCAGCCCGGGACAGGGGGCTCTATACGAGCAGTACTTC.

This clone came up a few times. Distinct nucleotide sequences in the sample also encode this CDR3. The V gene is TRBV28, the J gene TRBJ2-1; D is possibly TRBD2 (6 bases). Per germline, CDR1 MDHEN and CDR2 SYDVKM. This CDR3 is 12 amino acids long. V lost 6 bases to trimming and J lost 7 bases, with 10 bases between them. The CDR3 region is CASSLGGNEQFF. For the CDR3, the DNA is TGTGCCAGCAGCCTCGGAGGGAATGAGCAGTTCTTC. The complete variable domain, with remaining parts taken from reference TRBV28 and TRBJ2-1, reads DVKVTQSSRYLVKRTGEKVFLECVQDMDHENMFWYRQDPGLGLRLIYFSYDVKMKEKGDIPEGYSVSREKKERFSLILESASTNQTSMYLCASSLGGNEQFFGPGTRLTVL.

This sequence joins TRBV9 and TRBJ2-2; the D gene is possibly TRBD1 (6 bases). Germline assignment: CDR1 SGDLS and CDR2 YYNGEE. Trimming pared 0 bases from V and 9 bases from J, leaving 18 bases between. The CDR3 runs to 16 residues. CDR3 DNA: TGTGCCAGCAGCGTAGAGAGAGGGGGAATAGGCCGGGAGCTGTTTTTT. It yields the protein CASSVERGGIGRELFF.

The chain links TRBV5-6 to TRBJ2-7; a weak D match, TRBD2 (6 bases). Germline CDR1 and CDR2: SGHDT and YYEEEE. Trimming stripped 1 base from V and 5 bases from J, with 13 bases between. This CDR3 region has 14 residues. CDR3 nucleotide sequence: TGTGCCAGCAGCTTGTGGAGCGGGTTCAACGAGCAGTACTTC. This translates into CASSLWSGFNEQYF.

The chain links TRBV9 to TRBJ2-2; D may be TRBD1 (6 bases). The CDR3 totals 16 residues. The ends were cut back, 0 bases at V and 5 bases at J, with 14 bases in the middle. CDR1 and CDR2 (germline): SGDLS, YYNGEE. CDR3 in amino acids: CASSVEGRGRTGELFF. The CDR3 DNA is TGTGCCAGCAGCGTAGAAGGCAGGGGAAGGACCGGGGAGCTGTTTTTT.

In this sample, this clone turned up once. The rearrangement links TRBV7-8 to TRBJ2-5; 10 bases are shared with TRBD2. CDR1 is SGHVS and CDR2 is FQNEAQ in the germline V gene. The junction had 4 bases not matched to a gene; V was cut back by 3 bases and J by 0 bases. CDR3 length equals 16 residues. Written as DNA, the CDR3 is TGTGCCAGCAGCTTCAGGACTAGCGGATACCAAGAGACCCAGTACTTC. Its protein product is CASSFRTSGYQETQYF.

This chain links TRBV29-1 with TRBJ2-5; 10 nucleotides match TRBD2. The junction had 4 bases not matched to a gene; V was cut back by 7 bases and J by 5 bases. The CDR3 length is 12 residues. CDR1 SQVTM and CDR2 ANQGSEA come from the germline V gene. CDR3 amino acids: CSDRLAGETQYF. In nucleotides, the CDR3 is TGCAGCGACAGACTAGCGGGTGAGACCCAGTACTTC.

This chain links TRBV13 with TRBJ1-2, with D possibly matching TRBD1 (5 bases). The germline CDR1 and CDR2 sequences are PRHDT and FYEKMQ (reference sequence). Deletions cut 5 bases from V and 4 bases from J, with 11 bases between. The CDR3 sequence is 13 residues long. The CDR3 coding sequence is TGTGCCAGCAGCATCAGGGTTAGCTATGGCTACACCTTC. This codes for CASSIRVSYGYTF.

This clone was seen more than once but under ten times. The rearrangement uses TRBV19 and TRBJ2-2; 8 bases fit TRBD2. From germline, CDR1 is LNHDA and CDR2 SQIVND (reference sequence). This CDR3 comprises 16 residues. V dropped 7 bases and J dropped 7; count of bases not matched to a gene: 14. The CDR3 loop is CASIPIGGGYSGELFF. As DNA, the CDR3 is TGTGCCAGTATACCGATCGGGGGGGGATACAGCGGGGAGCTGTTTTTT.

This clone showed up just a few times. The chain links TRBV6-6 to TRBJ1-1, with D possibly TRBD1 on 6 matching bases. The germline V gene has CDR1 MNHNY and CDR2 SVGAGI (reference sequence). CDR3 length equals 12 residues. Between the trimmed V and J ends, which lost 4 bases and 5 bases, there was a span of 8 bases. The CDR3 sequence is CASSSQGTEAFF. Here the CDR3 DNA reads TGTGCCAGCAGTTCACAGGGTACTGAAGCTTTCTTT.